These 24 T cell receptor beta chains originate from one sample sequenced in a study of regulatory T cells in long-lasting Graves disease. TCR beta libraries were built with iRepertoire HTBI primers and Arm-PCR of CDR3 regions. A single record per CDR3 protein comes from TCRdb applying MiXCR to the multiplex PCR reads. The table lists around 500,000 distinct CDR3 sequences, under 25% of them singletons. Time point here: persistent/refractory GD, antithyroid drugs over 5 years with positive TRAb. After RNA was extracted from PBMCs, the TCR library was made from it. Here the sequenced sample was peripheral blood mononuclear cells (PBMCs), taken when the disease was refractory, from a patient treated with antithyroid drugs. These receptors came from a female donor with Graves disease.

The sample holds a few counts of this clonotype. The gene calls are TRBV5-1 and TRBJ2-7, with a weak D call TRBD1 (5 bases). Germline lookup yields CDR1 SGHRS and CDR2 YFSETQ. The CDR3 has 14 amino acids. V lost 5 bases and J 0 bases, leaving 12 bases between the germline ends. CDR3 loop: CASRPDSFSYEQYF. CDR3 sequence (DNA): TGCGCCAGCAGACCCGACAGTTTCTCCTACGAGCAGTACTTC.

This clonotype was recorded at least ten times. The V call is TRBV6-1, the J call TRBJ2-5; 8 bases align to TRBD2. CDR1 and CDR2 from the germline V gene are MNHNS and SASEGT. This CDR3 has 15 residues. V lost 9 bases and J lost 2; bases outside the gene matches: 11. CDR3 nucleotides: TGTGCCAGTAGAATGAGGACTAGCAGTCAAGAGACCCAGTACTTC. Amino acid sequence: CASRMRTSSQETQYF.

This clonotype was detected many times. The CDR3, as DNA: TGTGCCAGCCGGGACGGCTATCAGCCCCAGCATTTT. Its protein is CASRDGYQPQHF. The chain couples TRBV12-3 or TRBV12-4 to TRBJ1-5; perhaps TRBD1 as D (5 bases). The CDR3 length is 12 residues. The germline V and J ends were trimmed by 8 bases and 5 bases, with 10 bases remaining between them.

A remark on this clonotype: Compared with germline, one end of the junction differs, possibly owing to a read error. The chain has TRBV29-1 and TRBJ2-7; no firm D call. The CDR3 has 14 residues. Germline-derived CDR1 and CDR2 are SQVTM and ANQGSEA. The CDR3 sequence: CSVVLTEQGYEQHF. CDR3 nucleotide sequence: TGCAGCGTTGTTTTAACCGAACAAGGCTACGAGCAGCACTTC.

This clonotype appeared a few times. The CDR3 region is CASSLVHLITNTEAFF. The DNA for the CDR3 is TGTGCCAGCAGCTTAGTACATCTCATCACTAACACTGAAGCTTTCTTT. This rearrangement joins TRBV7-9 to TRBJ1-1; unclear D gene. Germline values: CDR1 SEHNR, CDR2 FQNEAQ (reference sequence). The CDR3 is 16 residues long. The germline V and J ends were trimmed by 1 base and 2 bases, with 14 bases remaining between them.

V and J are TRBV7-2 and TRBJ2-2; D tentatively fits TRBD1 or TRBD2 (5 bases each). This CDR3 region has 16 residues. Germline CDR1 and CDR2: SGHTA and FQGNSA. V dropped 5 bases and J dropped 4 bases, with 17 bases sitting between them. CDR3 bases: TGTGCCAGCAGCAGAGGGAGACAGACTTTCACCGGGGAGCTGTTTTTT. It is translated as CASSRGRQTFTGELFF.

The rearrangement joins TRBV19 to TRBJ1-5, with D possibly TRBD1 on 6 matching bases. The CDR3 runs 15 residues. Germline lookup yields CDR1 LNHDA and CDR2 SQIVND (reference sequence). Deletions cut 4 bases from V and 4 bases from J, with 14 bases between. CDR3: CASSNVGTPNQPQHF. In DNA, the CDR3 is TGTGCCAGTAGTAATGTAGGGACACCTAATCAGCCCCAGCATTTT.

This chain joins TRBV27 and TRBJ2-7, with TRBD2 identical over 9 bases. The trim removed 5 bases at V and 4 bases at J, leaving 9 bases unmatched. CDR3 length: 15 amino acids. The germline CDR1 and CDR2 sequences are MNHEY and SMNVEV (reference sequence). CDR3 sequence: CASSARLAVLYEQYF. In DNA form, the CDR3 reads TGTGCCAGCAGTGCCCGACTAGCGGTACTATACGAGCAGTACTTC.

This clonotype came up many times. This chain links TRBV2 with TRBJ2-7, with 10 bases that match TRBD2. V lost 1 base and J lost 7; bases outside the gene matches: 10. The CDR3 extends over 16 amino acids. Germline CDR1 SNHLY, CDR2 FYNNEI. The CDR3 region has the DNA TGTGCCAGCAGTGAAGAGCGGCTAGCGGGAGCTCGAGAGCAGTACTTC. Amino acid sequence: CASSEERLAGAREQYF.

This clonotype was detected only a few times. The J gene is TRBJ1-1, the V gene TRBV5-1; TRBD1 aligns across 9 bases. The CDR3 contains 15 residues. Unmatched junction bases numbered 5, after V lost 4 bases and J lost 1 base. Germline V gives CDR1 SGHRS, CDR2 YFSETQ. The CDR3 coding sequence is TGCGCCAGCAGCGGATCACAGGGGGCGAACACTGAAGCTTTCTTT. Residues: CASSGSQGANTEAFF.

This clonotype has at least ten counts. CDR3 in amino acids: CASSYSPENYGYTF. In DNA form, the CDR3 reads TGTGCCAGCAGTTACTCTCCAGAGAATTATGGCTACACCTTC. The genes are TRBV6-2 or TRBV6-3 and TRBJ1-2; D remains ambiguous. Trimming took 0 bases from V and 5 from J, leaving 10 bases between them. Germline V gene lookup returns CDR1 MNHEY and CDR2 SVGEGT. This CDR3 has 14 amino acids.

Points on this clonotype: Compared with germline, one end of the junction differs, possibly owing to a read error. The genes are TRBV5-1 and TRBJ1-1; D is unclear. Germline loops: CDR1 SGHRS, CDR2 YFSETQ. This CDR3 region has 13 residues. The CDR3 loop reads CASQRRMNTEAFF. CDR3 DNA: TGTGCCTCCCAACGGCGGATGAACACTGAAGCTTTCTTT.

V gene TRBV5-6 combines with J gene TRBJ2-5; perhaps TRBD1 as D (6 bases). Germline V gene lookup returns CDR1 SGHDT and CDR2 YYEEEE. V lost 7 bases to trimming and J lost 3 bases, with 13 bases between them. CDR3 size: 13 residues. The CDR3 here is CASAGVLEETQYF. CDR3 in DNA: TGTGCCAGCGCAGGGGTCTTGGAAGAGACCCAGTACTTC.

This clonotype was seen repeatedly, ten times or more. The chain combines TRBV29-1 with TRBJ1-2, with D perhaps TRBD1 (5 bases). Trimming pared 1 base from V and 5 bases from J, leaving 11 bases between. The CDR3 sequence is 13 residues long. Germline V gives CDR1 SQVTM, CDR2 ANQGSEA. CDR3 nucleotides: TGCAGCGTTGAAGTGGATCAGGGATATGGCTACACCTTC. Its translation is CSVEVDQGYGYTF.

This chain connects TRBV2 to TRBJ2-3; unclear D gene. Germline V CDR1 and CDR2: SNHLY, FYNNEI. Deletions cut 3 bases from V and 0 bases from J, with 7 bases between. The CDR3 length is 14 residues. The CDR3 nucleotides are TGTGCCAGCAGTGACTATCTCAGCACAGATACGCAGTATTTT. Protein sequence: CASSDYLSTDTQYF.

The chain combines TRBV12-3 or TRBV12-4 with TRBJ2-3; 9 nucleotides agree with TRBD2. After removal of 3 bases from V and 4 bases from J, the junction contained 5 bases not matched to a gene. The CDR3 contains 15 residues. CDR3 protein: CASSFLAGTPDTQYF. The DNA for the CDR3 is TGTGCCAGCAGTTTTCTAGCGGGGACGCCAGATACGCAGTATTTT.

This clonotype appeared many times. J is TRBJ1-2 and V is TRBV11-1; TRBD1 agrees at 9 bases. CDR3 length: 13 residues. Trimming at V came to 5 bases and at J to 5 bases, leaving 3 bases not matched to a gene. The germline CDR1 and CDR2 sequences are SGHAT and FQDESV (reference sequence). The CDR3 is CASSAGTGYGYTF. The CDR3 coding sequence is TGTGCCAGCAGCGCCGGGACAGGGTATGGCTACACCTTC.

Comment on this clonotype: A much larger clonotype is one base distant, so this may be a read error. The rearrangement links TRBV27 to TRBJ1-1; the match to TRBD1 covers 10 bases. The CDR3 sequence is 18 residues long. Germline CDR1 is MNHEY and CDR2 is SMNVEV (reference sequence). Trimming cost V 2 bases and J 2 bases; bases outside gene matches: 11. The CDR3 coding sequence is TGTGCCAGCAGTTTACTTCCCGGGGACAGGGGACTTAACACTGAAGCTTTCTTT. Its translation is CASSLLPGDRGLNTEAFF.

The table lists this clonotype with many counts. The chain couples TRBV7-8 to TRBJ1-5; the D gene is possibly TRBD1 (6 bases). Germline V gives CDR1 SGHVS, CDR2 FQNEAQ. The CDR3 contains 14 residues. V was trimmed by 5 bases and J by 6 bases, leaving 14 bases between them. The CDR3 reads CASSLQGFGQPQHF. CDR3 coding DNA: TGTGCCAGCAGCCTCCAGGGGTTTGGTCAGCCCCAGCATTTT.

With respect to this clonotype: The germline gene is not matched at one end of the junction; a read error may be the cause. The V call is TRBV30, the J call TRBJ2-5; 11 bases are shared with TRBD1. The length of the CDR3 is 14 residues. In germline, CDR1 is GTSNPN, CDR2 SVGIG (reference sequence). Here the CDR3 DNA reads TGTGCCTGGGGCGGACAGGGGGCTCAAGGGACCCAGTACTTC. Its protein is CAWGGQGAQGTQYF.

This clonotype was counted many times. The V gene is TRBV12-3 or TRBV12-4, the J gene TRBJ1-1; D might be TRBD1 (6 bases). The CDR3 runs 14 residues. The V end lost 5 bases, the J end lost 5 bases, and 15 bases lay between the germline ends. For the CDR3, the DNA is TGTGCCAGCAGTCACGGGACAACGAGGACTGAAGCTTTCTTT. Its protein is CASSHGTTRTEAFF.

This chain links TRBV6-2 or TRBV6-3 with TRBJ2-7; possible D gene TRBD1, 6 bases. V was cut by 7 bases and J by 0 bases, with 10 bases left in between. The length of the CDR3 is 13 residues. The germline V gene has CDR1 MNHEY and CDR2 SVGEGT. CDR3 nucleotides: TGTGCCAGCATAAGGGACAACTCCTACGAGCAGTACTTC. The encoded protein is CASIRDNSYEQYF.

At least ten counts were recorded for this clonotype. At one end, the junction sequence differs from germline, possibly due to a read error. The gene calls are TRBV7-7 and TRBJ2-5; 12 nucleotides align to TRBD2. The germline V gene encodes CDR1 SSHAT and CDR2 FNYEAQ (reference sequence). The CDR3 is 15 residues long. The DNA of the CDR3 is TGTGCTAGCAGCCCGACTAGCGGGAGCAGGGAGACCCAGTACTTC. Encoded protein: CASSPTSGSRETQYF.

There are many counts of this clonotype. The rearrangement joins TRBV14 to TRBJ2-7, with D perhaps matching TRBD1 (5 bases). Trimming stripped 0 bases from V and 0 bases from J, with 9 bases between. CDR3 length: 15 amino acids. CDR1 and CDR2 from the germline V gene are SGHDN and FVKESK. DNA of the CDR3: TGTGCCAGCAGCCAAGATCGACAGAACTCCTACGAGCAGTACTTC. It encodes CASSQDRQNSYEQYF.